This is a list of T cell receptor beta chains from one sample in a study of control samples from healthy donors and cancer patients. Generated by immunoSEQ multiplex PCR, the TCRdb table keeps only in-frame clones and is missing some. The data contain 75,000 to 80,000 clones, 89% of them singletons. Sequencing was carried out using PBMCs. Receptors originate from a woman aged 45-65 years with colorectal cancer. Both conserved end residues are part of each CDR3. The D gene is left open where the match is weak. Expanded clones are given a class, and other clones once, few, many or no size at all.

clone size	D gene	J gene	V gene	CDR3 protein	CDR3 DNA
-	-	TRBJ2-1	TRBV4-3	CASSQERNEQFF	TGCGCCAGCAGCCAAGAACGGAATGAGCAGTTCTTC
-	-	TRBJ1-5	TRBV6-5	CASRGSGQPQHF	TGTGCCAGCAGGGGGTCTGGTCAGCCCCAGCATTTT
-	TRBD1	TRBJ2-3	TRBV7-9	CASSPRQGQTQYF	TGTGCCAGCAGCCCCCGACAGGGCCAAACGCAGTATTTT
-	-	TRBJ1-1	TRBV28	CASSFRIGGTEAFF	TGTGCCAGCAGTTTTAGGATCGGCGGCACTGAAGCTTTCTTT
-	TRBD1	TRBJ2-3	TRBV7-2	CASRERQGATDTQYF	TGTGCCAGCAGGGAAAGACAGGGGGCGACAGATACGCAGTATTTT
once	-	TRBJ1-2	TRBV6-2/TRBV6-3	CASSSGSIRTRPYGYTF	TGTGCCAGCAGTTCTGGTTCTATTCGGACTCGGCCTTATGGCTACACCTTC
-	-	TRBJ2-3	TRBV27	CASTSWGTDTQYF	TGTGCCAGCACCTCCTGGGGAACAGATACGCAGTATTTT
-	-	TRBJ1-2	TRBV7-8	CASSFGGNYGYTF	TGTGCCAGCAGCTTCGGGGGTAACTATGGCTACACCTTC
-	TRBD2	TRBJ2-1	TRBV29-1	CSVQTSGGPYNEQFF	TGCAGCGTCCAGACTAGCGGGGGGCCCTACAATGAGCAGTTCTTC
-	-	TRBJ1-1	TRBV5-6	CASAMTGTGTGRTEAFF	TGTGCCAGCGCCATGACGGGTACGGGGACGGGAAGGACTGAAGCTTTCTTT
-	TRBD1	TRBJ2-6	TRBV18	CASSLTLEGQGRSGANVLTF	TGTGCCAGCTCACTGACCCTTGAGGGACAGGGGAGGTCTGGGGCCAACGTCCTGACTTTC
-	TRBD2	TRBJ2-1	TRBV30	CAWSRGGGAYNEQFF	TGTGCCTGGAGTCGGGGCGGGGGGGCTTACAATGAGCAGTTCTTC
-	-	TRBJ1-2	TRBV28	CASSSPNTGWGYGYTF	TGTGCCAGCAGTTCCCCGAACACAGGGTGGGGCTATGGCTACACCTTC
-	TRBD1	TRBJ1-3	TRBV9	CASSPRDRVTGNTIYF	TGTGCCAGCAGCCCCCGGGACAGGGTAACTGGAAACACCATATATTTT
-	-	TRBJ1-1	TRBV6-5	CASRQGRRNTEAFF	TGTGCCAGCAGGCAGGGGAGAAGAAACACTGAAGCTTTCTTT
-	-	TRBJ2-2	TRBV7-8	CASSLRGPGELFF	TGTGCCAGCAGCTTAAGGGGTCCCGGGGAGCTGTTTTTT
-	TRBD2	TRBJ2-5	TRBV7-2	CASSLIAGGTGRETQYF	TGTGCCAGCAGCTTAATTGCGGGGGGGACCGGTCGGGAGACCCAGTACTTC
-	-	TRBJ2-3	TRBV7-9	CASSLFGSIMGESDTQYF	TGTGCCAGCAGCTTATTCGGCAGTATTATGGGGGAATCAGATACGCAGTATTTT
once	TRBD1	TRBJ2-1	TRBV5-1	CASSQNRGEQFF	TGCGCCAGCAGCCAAAACAGGGGCGAGCAGTTCTTC
-	-	TRBJ1-5	TRBV18	CASSPQGRQPQHF	TGTGCCAGCTCACCACAGGGGAGGCAGCCCCAGCATTTT
-	TRBD2	TRBJ2-3	TRBV12-5	CASGSGTSYGTDTQYF	TGTGCTAGTGGTTCCGGGACTAGTTATGGGACAGATACGCAGTATTTT
-	TRBD1	TRBJ1-2	TRBV5-1	CASSLTGTGNYGYTF	TGCGCCAGCAGCTTAACCGGGACAGGGAACTATGGCTACACCTTC
-	TRBD1	TRBJ2-5	TRBV24-1	CATSDFGQGGETQYF	TGTGCCACCAGTGATTTTGGACAGGGAGGAGAGACCCAGTACTTC
-	-	TRBJ1-1	TRBV28	CASSSPANTEAFF	TGTGCCAGCAGTTCCCCAGCGAACACTGAAGCTTTCTTT
-	TRBD2	TRBJ2-3	TRBV5-1	CASGIAGLLDTQYF	TGCGCCAGCGGAATAGCGGGTTTGTTGGATACGCAGTATTTT
-	TRBD2	TRBJ2-1	TRBV7-8	CASSFRASGGPSSYNEQFF	TGTGCCAGCAGCTTTAGGGCTAGCGGGGGGCCGAGCTCCTACAATGAGCAGTTCTTC
-	-	TRBJ2-2	TRBV6-4	CASSPISLDGGNTGELFF	TGTGCCAGCAGCCCGATCTCTCTTGACGGGGGGAACACCGGGGAGCTGTTTTTT
-	TRBD1	TRBJ1-6	TRBV5-1	CASSFQGGRGSPLHF	TGCGCCAGCAGCTTTCAGGGGGGGAGGGGTTCACCCCTCCACTTT
-	-	TRBJ1-1	TRBV9	CASSVAGFDYTEAFF	TGTGCCAGCAGCGTAGCCGGGTTCGACTACACTGAAGCTTTCTTT
-	-	TRBJ1-2	TRBV9	CASSPREPSYGYTF	TGTGCCAGCAGCCCGCGGGAACCCAGCTATGGCTACACCTTC
-	-	TRBJ1-5	TRBV7-9	CASSLQGYNQPQHF	TGTGCCAGCAGCCTCCAGGGATACAATCAGCCCCAGCATTTT
-	TRBD1	TRBJ2-5	TRBV6-1	CASSEPRTDRGETQYF	TGTGCCAGCAGTGAACCCCGGACGGACAGGGGAGAGACCCAGTACTTC
-	-	TRBJ2-2	TRBV12-5	CASGSSGVMGTGELFF	TGTGCTAGTGGTTCATCCGGGGTCATGGGCACCGGGGAGCTGTTTTTT
-	TRBD2	TRBJ2-2	TRBV6-5	CASSLSGGTGELFF	TGTGCCAGCAGCCTTAGCGGGGGGACCGGGGAGCTGTTTTTT
-	TRBD1	TRBJ1-2	TRBV9	CASSKDRANYGYTF	TGTGCCAGCAGCAAGGACAGGGCTAACTATGGCTACACCTTC
once	-	TRBJ1-3	TRBV2	CASGTGQGQGNTIYF	TGTGCCAGCGGGACCGGTCAGGGGCAAGGAAACACCATATATTTT
-	-	TRBJ1-5	TRBV9	CASSVDPRENQPQHF	TGTGCCAGCAGCGTAGACCCACGGGAGAATCAGCCCCAGCATTTT
-	TRBD2	TRBJ2-3	TRBV18	CASMTSGGITDTQYF	TGTGCCAGCATGACTAGCGGGGGAATCACAGATACGCAGTATTTT
-	-	TRBJ2-5	TRBV28	CASSLLGGPGETQYF	TGTGCCAGCAGTTTGTTGGGGGGGCCGGGAGAGACCCAGTACTTC
few	TRBD1	TRBJ2-1	TRBV24-1	CATSDTGTGYNEQFF	TGTGCCACCAGTGATACCGGGACAGGATACAATGAGCAGTTCTTC
-	-	TRBJ1-5	TRBV30	CAWSVSLYQPQHF	TGTGCCTGGAGTGTCTCGCTCTATCAGCCCCAGCATTTT
-	-	TRBJ1-2	TRBV7-8	CASSLDRRKGGYTF	TGTGCCAGCAGCTTAGACCGACGGAAGGGTGGCTACACCTTC
once	-	TRBJ2-5	TRBV6-1	CASSETRTGETQYF	TGTGCCAGCAGTGAAACTCGAACGGGGGAGACCCAGTACTTC
-	-	TRBJ1-6	TRBV7-8	CASSPQGNSPLHF	TGTGCCAGCAGTCCACAGGGAAATTCACCCCTCCACTTT
-	-	TRBJ1-6	TRBV28	CASSPSLARANSPLHF	TGTGCCAGCAGTCCATCCCTGGCAAGAGCTAATTCACCCCTCCACTTT
-	TRBD2	TRBJ2-2	TRBV5-1	CASSWTSGGNTGELFF	TGCGCCAGCAGCTGGACCTCGGGAGGGAACACCGGGGAGCTGTTTTTT
-	TRBD1	TRBJ1-2	TRBV6-6	CASRRDREDGYTF	TGTGCCAGCAGGCGAGACAGGGAGGATGGCTACACCTTC
-	TRBD1	TRBJ1-2	TRBV7-2	CASSLMSGGGYGYTF	TGTGCCAGCAGCTTGATGTCAGGGGGAGGCTATGGCTACACCTTC
-	TRBD2	TRBJ2-3	TRBV29-1	CSVEDGRTSQDTQYF	TGCAGCGTTGAAGATGGACGGACTAGCCAAGATACGCAGTATTTT
-	TRBD1	TRBJ1-1	TRBV28	CASSPGQGATEAFF	TGTGCCAGCAGTCCTGGACAGGGGGCTACTGAAGCTTTCTTT
-	-	TRBJ1-5	TRBV6-5	CASSYSQVSNQPQHF	TGTGCCAGCAGTTACTCACAGGTTAGCAATCAGCCCCAGCATTTT
-	TRBD2	TRBJ2-5	TRBV5-8	CASSSPPGTSQETQYF	TGTGCCAGCAGCTCCCCTCCCGGGACTAGCCAAGAGACCCAGTACTTC
-	-	TRBJ1-1	TRBV27	CASSPNRVLNTEAFF	TGTGCCAGCAGTCCTAACAGGGTCTTGAACACTGAAGCTTTCTTT